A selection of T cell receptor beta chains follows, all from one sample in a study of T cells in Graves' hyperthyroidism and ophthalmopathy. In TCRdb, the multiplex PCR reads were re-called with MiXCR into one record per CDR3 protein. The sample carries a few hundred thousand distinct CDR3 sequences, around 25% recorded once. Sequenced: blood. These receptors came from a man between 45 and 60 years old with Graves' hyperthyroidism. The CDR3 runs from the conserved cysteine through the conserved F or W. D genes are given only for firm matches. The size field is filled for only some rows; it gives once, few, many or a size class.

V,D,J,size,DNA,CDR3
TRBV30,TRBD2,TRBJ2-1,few,TGTGCCTGGAGTGCCCTAGCGGCGGGCGATGAGCAGTTCTTC,CAWSALAAGDEQFF
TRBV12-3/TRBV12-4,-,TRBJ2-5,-,TGTGCCAGCAGTTCCGGGGCCAAAGCGACACAGTACTTC,CASSSGAKATQYF
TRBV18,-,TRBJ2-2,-,TGTGCCAGCTCACCGAGTCTTACCCCGAACACCGGGGAGCTGTTTTTT,CASSPSLTPNTGELFF
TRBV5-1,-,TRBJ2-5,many,TGCGCCAGCAGCTTGGCCCTAGGACGGAGGAGGGAGACCCAGTACTTC,CASSLALGRRRETQYF
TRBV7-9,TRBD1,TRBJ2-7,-,TGTGCCAGCAGCCCACCTTTCGGGGGACAGGGGGTATCCTACGAGCAGTACTTC,CASSPPFGGQGVSYEQYF
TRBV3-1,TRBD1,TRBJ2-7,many,TGTGCCAGCAGCCAAGCAGGGGGCCACGAGCAGTACTTC,CASSQAGGHEQYF
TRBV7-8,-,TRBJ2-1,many,TGTGCCAGCAGCTTAGGAGGGAGTGTCGATGAGCAGTTCTTC,CASSLGGSVDEQFF
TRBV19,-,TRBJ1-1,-,TGTGCCAGTAGTATAGATAGGAATCCAGCTTTCTTT,CASSIDRNPAFF
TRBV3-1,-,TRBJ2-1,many,TGTGCCAGCAGCCAAGGCGGGGTCTCCTACAATGAGCAGTTCTTC,CASSQGGVSYNEQFF
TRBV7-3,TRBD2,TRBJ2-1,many,TGTGCCAGCAGCTTTAGCGGGAGGGCCGATGAGCAGTTCTTC,CASSFSGRADEQFF
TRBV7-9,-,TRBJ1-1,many,TGTGCCAGCAGCCTACAAAACACTGAAGCTTTCTTT,CASSLQNTEAFF
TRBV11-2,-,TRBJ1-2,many,TGTGCCAGCAGCTTAGATATAGGAGACGGCTATGGCTACACCTTC,CASSLDIGDGYGYTF
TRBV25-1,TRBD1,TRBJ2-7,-,TGTGCCAGCAGTGGAGATGACGGACAGGGCAGCTACGAGCAGTACTTC,CASSGDDGQGSYEQYF
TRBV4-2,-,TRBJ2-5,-,TGTGCCAGCAGCCCTCGCACTAGAGGCGAAGAGACCCAGTACTTC,CASSPRTRGEETQYF
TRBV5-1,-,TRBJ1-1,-,TGCGCCAGCAGCTTGGCCAGGGGCAATTTGAACACTGAAGCTTTCTTT,CASSLARGNLNTEAFF
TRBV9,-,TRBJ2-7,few,TGTGCCAGCAGCGGGAACAGCTTCTACGAGCAGTACTTC,CASSGNSFYEQYF
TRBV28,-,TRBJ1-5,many,TGTGCCAGCAGTTTACCCGGTCAGCCCCAGCATTTT,CASSLPGQPQHF
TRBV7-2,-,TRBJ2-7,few,TGTGCCAGCAGCTTAGAGCGCTCCTACGAGCAGTACTTC,CASSLERSYEQYF
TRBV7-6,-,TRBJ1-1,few,TGTGCCAGCACCATTCGGGGTTCCGCTGAAGCTTTCTTT,CASTIRGSAEAFF
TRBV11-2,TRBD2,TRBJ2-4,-,TGTGCCAGCAGCTTAGGCCCCGGGACTACCGTCAAAAACATTCAGTACTTC,CASSLGPGTTVKNIQYF
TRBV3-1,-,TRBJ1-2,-,TGTGCCAGCAGCCAGACCCCAAAAGCTAACTATGGCTACACCTTC,CASSQTPKANYGYTF
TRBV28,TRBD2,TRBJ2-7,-,TGTGCCAGCAGTTTAGCCGGGACTACCTCTTCCTACGAGCAGTACTTC,CASSLAGTTSSYEQYF
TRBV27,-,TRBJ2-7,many,TGTGCCAGCAGGCAACAGAGTGAGCAGTACTTC,CASRQQSEQYF
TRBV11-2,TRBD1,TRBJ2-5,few,TGTGCCAGCAGCTCCCATGGACAGGCTACACAAGAGACCCAGTACTTC,CASSSHGQATQETQYF
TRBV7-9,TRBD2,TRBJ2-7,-,TGTGCCAGCAGTTACGGGACTAGCGGAGACGAGCAGTACTTC,CASSYGTSGDEQYF
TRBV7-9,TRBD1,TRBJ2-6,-,TGTGCCAGCGGAGGTCGGGACAGTCTCTCTGGGGCCAACGTCCTGACTTTC,CASGGRDSLSGANVLTF
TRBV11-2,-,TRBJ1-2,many,TGTGCCAGCACCTTCCGGAGGGGGGATGGCTACACCTTC,CASTFRRGDGYTF
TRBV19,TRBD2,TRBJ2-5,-,TGTGCCAGTAGTATAGGACTAGCGGGAGAGGAGACCCAGTACTTC,CASSIGLAGEETQYF
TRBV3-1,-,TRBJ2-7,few,TGCGCCAGCAGCCCTGTGTCAACCGGCTGGGACGAGCAGTACTTC,CASSPVSTGWDEQYF
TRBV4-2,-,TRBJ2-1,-,TGTGCCAGCAGCTGGGTTATCGGCTACAATGAGCAGTTCTTC,CASSWVIGYNEQFF
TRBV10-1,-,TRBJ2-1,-,TGCGCCAGCAGTGAACCGGGAGCGGGCCATGAGCAGTTCTTC,CASSEPGAGHEQFF
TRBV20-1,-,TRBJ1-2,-,TGCAGTGCTAGAGACCCCCAGGGGAACGGCTACACCTTC,CSARDPQGNGYTF
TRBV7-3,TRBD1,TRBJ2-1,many,TGTGCCAGCAGCCGGGGCACGGGACAGGGGTGGAGTAGTGAGCAGTTCTTC,CASSRGTGQGWSSEQFF
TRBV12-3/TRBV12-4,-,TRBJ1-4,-,TGTGCCAGCAGTTGGGGGAGACAATCCGAAAAACTGTTTTTT,CASSWGRQSEKLFF
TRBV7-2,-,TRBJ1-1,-,TGTGCCAGCAGCCAAGACAGATCATGGAACACTGAAGCTTTCTTT,CASSQDRSWNTEAFF
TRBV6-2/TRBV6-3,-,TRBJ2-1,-,TGTGCCAGCAGTACCCTCTCTAGCAATGAGCAGTTCTTC,CASSTLSSNEQFF
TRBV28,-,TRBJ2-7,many,TGTGCCAGCAGTTCCATTGGGGACGGTTCCTACGAGCAGTACTTC,CASSSIGDGSYEQYF
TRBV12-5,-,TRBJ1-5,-,TGTGCTAGTGGTTTTGATGGGGCAGGCAATCAGCCCCAGCATTTT,CASGFDGAGNQPQHF
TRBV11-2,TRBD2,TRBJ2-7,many,TGTGCCAGCAGCTTAATAGCGGGAGACGACGAGCAGTACTTC,CASSLIAGDDEQYF
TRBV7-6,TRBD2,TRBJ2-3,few,TGTGCCAGCAGTTCCAGACTAGCGGTCAGGACAGATACGCAGTATTTT,CASSSRLAVRTDTQYF
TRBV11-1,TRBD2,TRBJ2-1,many,TGTGCCAGCAGCCGGTCCCCGGGACTAGCGGGAGTCTACAATGAGCAGTTCTTC,CASSRSPGLAGVYNEQFF
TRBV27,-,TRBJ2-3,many,TGTGCCAGCAGTCCTCTCCAGGGTACGCAGTATTTT,CASSPLQGTQYF
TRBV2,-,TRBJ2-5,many,TGTGCCAGCAAAATCACAGGGCAAGAGACCCAGTACTTC,CASKITGQETQYF
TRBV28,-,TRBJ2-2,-,TGTGCCAGCAAACCCTGGCCCAACACCGGGGAGCTGTTTTTT,CASKPWPNTGELFF